The 30 T cell receptor beta chains presented below share a single source sample, sequenced in a study of PD-L1 blockade in urothelial cancer. The assay was immunoSEQ multiplex PCR, and TCRdb's table has in-frame clones only and misses some. This sample yields about 400 clones, of which 30% are seen a single time; roughly 15% belongs to the top ten. The source material was tumor tissue, sampled before atezolizumab (anti-PD-L1) treatment. The receptors come from a man aged 80 or over with urothelial cancer.

This clone was seen a few times. The V and J genes are TRBV19 and TRBJ1-2; a weak D match, TRBD1 (5 bases). Trimming took 6 bases from V and 4 from J, leaving 15 bases between them. Germline CDR1 is LNHDA and CDR2 is SQIVND (reference sequence). The CDR3 consists of 14 residues. The DNA for the CDR3 is TGTGCCAGTAGCCGTGGACACCTGAGCTATGGCTACACCTTC. Its protein is CASSRGHLSYGYTF. The full variable domain, completed using reference TRBV19 and TRBJ1-2, is DGGITQSPKYLFRKEGQNVTLSCEQNLNHDAMYWYRQDPGQGLRLIYYSQIVNDFQKGDIAEGYSVSREKKESFPLTVTSAQKNPTAFYLCASSRGHLSYGYTFGSGTRLTVV.

The V and J genes are TRBV11-3 and TRBJ2-3, with 11 bases fitting TRBD1. The germline V gene has CDR1 SGHNT and CDR2 YENEEA. The CDR3 loop spans 19 amino acids. The V and J ends lost 2 bases and 5 bases, in that order; junction bases with no gene match: 15. As DNA, the CDR3 is TGTGCCAGCAGCTTAATCGGGGGAGGACAGGGGGCGCAGGAAGATACGCAGTATTTT. It is translated as CASSLIGGGQGAQEDTQYF. Full variable domain (rest looked up from reference TRBV11-3 and TRBJ2-3): EAGVVQSPRYKIIEKKQPVAFWCNPISGHNTLYWYLQNLGQGPELLIRYENEEAVDDSQLPKDRFSAERLKGVDSTLKIQPAELGDSAVYLCASSLIGGGQGAQEDTQYFGPGTRLTVL.

This clone was picked up a small number of times. V usage is TRBV6-8 and J usage is TRBJ2-3; 7 positions agree with TRBD2. Unmatched junction bases numbered 3, after V lost 8 bases and J lost 1 base. The germline gives CDR1 MNHGY, CDR2 SAAAGT. This CDR3 is 13 amino acids long. The CDR3 region is CASSAGGTDTQYF. The CDR3 DNA reads TGTGCCAGCTCCGCGGGGGGCACAGATACGCAGTATTTT.

In nucleotides, the CDR3 is TGTGCCAGCTCACCAAGGGAGGATGAAGCTTTCTTT. This codes for CASSPREDEAFF. The genes are TRBV18 and TRBJ1-1, with D uncertain. V gave up 2 bases and J gave up 7 bases, with 8 bases separating them. Germline loops: CDR1 KGHSH, CDR2 LQKENI. The length of the CDR3 is 12 residues.

In the case of this clone: One end of the junction is discordant with germline, which a read error may explain. The chain employs TRBV29-1 and TRBJ1-2; D ambiguous. The CDR3 contains 14 residues. From germline, CDR1 is SQVTM and CDR2 ANQGSEA. The CDR3 DNA is TGCAGCGTTGAACTCCTGGCGGAAGGCTATGGCTACACCTTT. It is translated as CSVELLAEGYGYTF.

The rearrangement links TRBV29-1 to TRBJ2-5; D is perhaps TRBD1 (6 bases). CDR1 and CDR2 from the germline V gene are SQVTM and ANQGSEA. This CDR3 is built from 14 residues. V lost 4 bases to trimming and J lost 4 bases, with 16 bases between them. The CDR3 spells CSVVQGFIGETQYF. The CDR3 DNA sequence: TGCAGCGTTGTACAGGGATTCATCGGAGAGACCCAGTACTTC. The whole variable domain, filled in from reference TRBV29-1 and TRBJ2-5, reads SAVISQKPSRDICQRGTSLTIQCQVDSQVTMMFWYRQQPGQSLTLIATANQGSEATYESGFVIDKFPISRPNLTFSTLTVSNMSPEDSSIYLCSVVQGFIGETQYFGPGTRLLVL.

The chain uses TRBV19 and TRBJ2-7; no firm D call. Germline V CDR1 and CDR2: LNHDA, SQIVND (reference sequence). Deletions cut 1 base from V and 4 bases from J, with 14 bases between. The CDR3 consists of 15 residues. The DNA of the CDR3 is TGTGCCAGTAGTATAGGAGGAAACCCCCGGTACGAGCAGTACTTC. Protein product: CASSIGGNPRYEQYF.

This clone is termed large. The chain has TRBV11-3 and TRBJ1-1, with D hard to call. The length of the CDR3 is 14 residues. CDR1 is SGHNT, CDR2 YENEEA, per germline. Deletions cut 0 bases from V and 4 bases from J, with 9 bases between. CDR3 sequence reads: CASSLEGDGTEAFF. The CDR3 DNA sequence: TGTGCCAGCAGCTTAGAAGGTGACGGCACTGAAGCTTTCTTT.

By share, this clone counts as hyperexpanded (1% or more). V usage is TRBV11-3 and J usage is TRBJ1-2, with D tentatively TRBD1 (5 bases). The germline CDR1 and CDR2 sequences are SGHNT and YENEEA. The CDR3 runs 16 residues. The V and J ends lost 5 bases and 0 bases respectively, with 16 bases between them. CDR3 region: CASSLTGTEANYGYTF. The CDR3 nucleotides read TGTGCCAGCAGCCTAACCGGGACCGAGGCTAACTATGGCTACACCTTC.

The V and J genes are TRBV30 and TRBJ1-5, with D tentatively TRBD1 (6 bases). This CDR3 has 13 amino acids. The germline CDR1 and CDR2 sequences are GTSNPN and SVGIG (reference sequence). V lost 3 bases and J lost 4, with 10 bases in between. The CDR3 loop reads CAWRAGQNQPQHF. The CDR3 region has the DNA TGTGCCTGGAGAGCCGGACAGAATCAGCCCCAGCATTTT.

The chain couples TRBV7-1 to TRBJ1-2; D remains ambiguous. TRBV7-1 is assigned to the ORF class and has an uncertain function. The CDR3 is made up of 18 amino acids. V was cut by 5 bases and J by 4 bases, with 26 bases left in between. This CDR3 is CASSGSTRAARKTYGYTF. The CDR3, as DNA: TGTGCCAGCAGCGGATCGACGAGAGCAGCTCGAAAGACCTATGGCTACACCTTC.

This clone appeared a few times. J is TRBJ2-7 and V is TRBV5-1; 11 bases are shared with TRBD2. With V trimmed by 4 bases and J by 4 bases, 13 bases remained unmatched. The germline V gene encodes CDR1 SGHRS and CDR2 YFSETQ. There are 17 residues in the CDR3. The CDR3 here is CASSPGTSGRGVYEQYF. CDR3 bases: TGCGCCAGCAGCCCCGGGACTAGCGGTAGGGGTGTTTACGAGCAGTACTTC.

This chain uses TRBV6-8 with TRBJ1-3; D possibly corresponds to TRBD1 (5 bases). The germline V gene has CDR1 MNHGY and CDR2 SAAAGT. The V and J ends lost 10 bases and 3 bases respectively, with 13 bases between them. This CDR3 is built from 13 residues. The CDR3 here is CAIGGVGGNTIYF. CDR3 in DNA: TGTGCCATCGGGGGGGTTGGTGGAAACACCATATATTTT.

This clone has just a few counts. The V gene is TRBV11-3, the J gene TRBJ1-3, with TRBD1 matching over 9 bases. Germline V gives CDR1 SGHNT, CDR2 YENEEA. This CDR3 comprises 16 residues. V trimming: 5 bases; J trimming: 4 bases; junction bases outside the gene matches: 9. CDR3 residues: CASSTAQGARGNTIYF. Written as DNA, the CDR3 is TGTGCCAGCAGCACAGCACAGGGGGCGCGGGGAAACACCATATATTTT.

This clone is large (0.1 to 1%) within its sample. CDR3 residues: CASSFSPSGELFF. CDR3 sequence (DNA): TGTGCCAGCAGCTTTAGCCCCTCCGGGGAGCTGTTTTTT. This chain connects TRBV7-1 to TRBJ2-2; D gene ambiguous. TRBV7-1 is an ORF; its function is uncertain. This CDR3 is built from 13 residues. Trimming pared 4 bases from V and 6 bases from J, leaving 9 bases between.

This clone occurred a few times. The rearrangement links TRBV11-3 to TRBJ2-7, with TRBD2 matching 7 bases. The CDR3 sequence is 15 residues long. The junction had 9 bases not matched to a gene; V was cut back by 4 bases and J by 3 bases. Germline V CDR1 and CDR2: SGHNT, YENEEA. The CDR3 nucleotides read TGTGCCAGCAGCTACCAGGCGGGAGAAGGCTACGAGCAGTACTTC. Its translation is CASSYQAGEGYEQYF.

The chain is built from TRBV12-2 and TRBJ2-3; the table's D call, TRBD1, was not checked against the DNA. TRBV12-2 is a pseudogene. The CDR3 totals 14 residues. The CDR3 is CATRFDRGTDTQYF. Written as DNA, the CDR3 is TGTGCCACCCGATTTGACAGGGGCACAGATACGCAGTATTTT.

CDR3 amino acids: CASNLDRPNTEAFF. In nucleotides, the CDR3 is TGTGCCAGCAATCTCGATCGTCCGAACACTGAAGCTTTCTTT. The chain is built from TRBV28 and TRBJ1-1; D is undetermined. V was trimmed by 7 bases and J by 1 base, leaving 13 bases between them. This CDR3 is 14 amino acids long. Germline lookup yields CDR1 MDHEN and CDR2 SYDVKM.

This clone appeared a few times. The rearrangement uses TRBV27 and TRBJ1-1; maybe TRBD1 (5 bases). Germline V gene lookup returns CDR1 MNHEY and CDR2 SMNVEV (reference sequence). This CDR3 is built from 14 residues. V was clipped by 3 bases and J by 1 base, with 9 bases between them. The CDR3, as DNA: TGTGCCAGCAGTTTCCCAGGGAGGAACACTGAAGCTTTCTTT. This sequence encodes CASSFPGRNTEAFF.

The chain combines TRBV6-8 with TRBJ2-1; TRBD2 aligns across 9 bases. The junction had 9 bases not matched to a gene; V was cut back by 5 bases and J by 4 bases. In germline, CDR1 is MNHGY, CDR2 SAAAGT. The CDR3 totals 16 residues. In DNA, the CDR3 is TGTGCCAGCAGTGATTTAGCGGGAGAGGCTTACAATGAGCAGTTCTTC. It is translated as CASSDLAGEAYNEQFF.

The V call is TRBV30, the J call TRBJ2-7; weak D call: TRBD1 (6 bases). From germline, CDR1 is GTSNPN and CDR2 SVGIG (reference sequence). The CDR3 runs to 15 residues. V lost 1 base and J lost 4, with 17 bases in between. The CDR3 loop is CAWSGGARGVYEQYF. In DNA, the CDR3 is TGTGCCTGGAGTGGAGGGGCCAGGGGAGTGTACGAGCAGTACTTC.

This clone has only a few counts. The V call is TRBV11-1, the J call TRBJ1-5, with D perhaps TRBD1 (5 bases). Trimming pared 5 bases from V and 4 bases from J, leaving 15 bases between. The CDR3 runs to 15 residues. Germline V gives CDR1 SGHAT, CDR2 FQDESV (reference sequence). The CDR3 DNA follows: TGTGCCAGCAGCCAAGGCGCCCGGGGGAATCAGCCCCAGCATTTT. Amino acids: CASSQGARGNQPQHF. Full variable domain (rest looked up from reference TRBV11-1 and TRBJ1-5): EAEVAQSPRYKITEKSQAVAFWCDPISGHATLYWYRQILGQGPELLVQFQDESVVDDSQLPKDRFSAERLKGVDSTLKIQPAELGDSAMYLCASSQGARGNQPQHFGDGTRLSIL.

This chain uses TRBV10-2 with TRBJ2-5, with a tentative D call TRBD1 (5 bases). In germline, CDR1 is WSHSY, CDR2 SAAADI. V lost 8 bases and J lost 7, with 17 bases in between. The CDR3 consists of 13 residues. The chain's CDR3 is CASRSELRGTQYF. CDR3 nucleotide sequence: TGCGCCAGCCGTTCGGAACTTAGGGGGACCCAGTACTTC.

The chain combines TRBV28 with TRBJ1-2, with D unclear. This CDR3 region has 13 residues. The germline V and J ends were trimmed by 2 bases and 5 bases, with 9 bases remaining between them. Germline V CDR1 and CDR2: MDHEN, SYDVKM. The CDR3 region has the DNA TGTGCCAGCAGTTTAATACAGAATTATGGCTACACCTTC. Protein sequence: CASSLIQNYGYTF.

This clone counts as medium-sized. The gene calls are TRBV7-5 and TRBJ2-7; the D call in the table, TRBD2, was not verified against the DNA. TRBV7-5 is a documented pseudogene. This CDR3 has 14 amino acids. CDR3: CASNLSGGSYEQYF. In DNA, the CDR3 is TGTGCCAGCAACTTATCGGGGGGGTCCTACGAGCAGTACTTC.

This clone counts as hyperexpanded. The J gene is TRBJ2-3, the V gene TRBV9; D may be TRBD2 (5 bases). This CDR3 has 15 residues. The V and J ends lost 0 bases and 1 base respectively, with 9 bases between them. Germline values: CDR1 SGDLS, CDR2 YYNGEE. CDR3: CASSVASMGTDTQYF. The CDR3 bases are TGTGCCAGCAGCGTAGCTAGCATGGGCACAGATACGCAGTATTTT.

This chain joins TRBV5-1 and TRBJ2-7; 8 bases line up with TRBD2. Germline V CDR1 and CDR2: SGHRS, YFSETQ. The CDR3 extends over 15 amino acids. The V segment lost 0 bases and the J segment 3 bases; nucleotides outside the gene matches: 5. Here the CDR3 DNA reads TGCGCCAGCAGCTTGGGGAGCGGGAGTCGCTACGAGCAGTACTTC. Translation gives CASSLGSGSRYEQYF.

This clone appeared a few times. The chain recombines TRBV11-1 with TRBJ2-5; D is possibly TRBD2 (5 bases). The germline CDR1 and CDR2 sequences are SGHAT and FQDESV (reference sequence). CDR3 length equals 14 residues. Trimming took off 3 bases at V and 5 bases at J, with 13 bases between the two ends. The CDR3: CASSLDFFSETQYF. DNA of the CDR3: TGTGCCAGCAGCTTGGACTTTTTCTCGGAGACCCAGTACTTC. Full variable domain (remainder filled in from reference TRBV11-1 and TRBJ2-5): EAEVAQSPRYKITEKSQAVAFWCDPISGHATLYWYRQILGQGPELLVQFQDESVVDDSQLPKDRFSAERLKGVDSTLKIQPAELGDSAMYLCASSLDFFSETQYFGPGTRLLVL.

This clone was observed a few times. The chain recombines TRBV4-1 with TRBJ2-5, with D hard to call. Trimming cost V 1 base and J 2 bases, with 14 bases left between them. From germline, CDR1 is MGHRA and CDR2 YSYEKL. The CDR3 contains 16 residues. CDR3 protein: CASSQGSVGRQETQYF. The CDR3 region has the DNA TGCGCCAGCAGCCAAGGGTCCGTAGGTCGGCAAGAGACCCAGTACTTC.

By frequency in the sample, this clone is medium-sized. This sequence joins TRBV23-1 and TRBJ2-7; tentative D call: TRBD1 (6 bases). TRBV23-1 is known as an ORF, though its function is uncertain. The CDR3 runs to 13 residues. The V end lost 6 bases, the J end lost 1 base, and 10 bases lay between the germline ends. The CDR3 here is CASSSTGSYEQYF. CDR3 bases: TGCGCCAGCAGCTCAACAGGGTCCTACGAGCAGTACTTC.